This passage covers 17 T cell receptor beta chains from one sample sequenced in a study of T cells after yellow fever vaccination. TCRdb ran MiXCR on the 5' RACE reads and lists one entry per CDR3 protein. Here the sample spans tens of thousands of distinct CDR3 sequences, 13% being singletons. This specimen consisted of CD8+ T cells not binding an NS4B(214-222) dextramer, sorted from PBMCs, obtained around 3 weeks after the first yellow fever vaccination. The receptor source for this set is a man aged 18 to 30 who received the YFV17D yellow fever vaccine.

This chain joins TRBV27 and TRBJ1-3; D might be TRBD1 (5 bases). With 8 bases removed from V and 0 bases from J, the gap between germline ends came to 17 bases. The V gene's germline CDR1 is MNHEY and CDR2 SMNVEV (reference sequence). The CDR3 spans 16 residues. CDR3 bases: TGTGCCAGCGCGAGCCACGAGACAGTCTCTGGAAACACCATATATTTT. This gives the protein CASASHETVSGNTIYF.

The V and J genes are TRBV7-9 and TRBJ2-7, with 12 nucleotides matching TRBD1. This CDR3 comprises 15 residues. Trimming removed 2 bases from V and 8 bases from J; junction bases left unmatched: 7. In germline, CDR1 is SEHNR, CDR2 FQNEAQ (reference sequence). CDR3 amino acids: CASSLSGTGGAQQYF. The CDR3, as DNA: TGTGCCAGCAGCTTATCCGGGACAGGGGGCGCTCAGCAGTACTTC.

This clonotype occurred a few times. The rearrangement uses TRBV5-1 and TRBJ1-6, with D unresolved. The CDR3 runs 15 residues. Germline V CDR1 and CDR2: SGHRS, YFSETQ. With 0 bases removed from V and 8 bases from J, the gap between germline ends came to 12 bases. In DNA form, the CDR3 reads TGCGCCAGCAGCTTGGGCCGGTTGATCCATTCACCCCTCCACTTT. This gives the protein CASSLGRLIHSPLHF.

Comments on this clonotype: One end of the junction does not line up with germline, which may come from a read error. The chain has TRBV30 and TRBJ2-1; TRBD2 matches at 13 bases. Germline-derived CDR1 and CDR2 are GTSNPN and SVGIG (reference sequence). The CDR3 loop spans 16 amino acids. The CDR3 here is CAWSGTSGGHGYEKFF. In nucleotides, the CDR3 is TGTGCCTGGAGTGGGACTAGCGGGGGACATGGGTATGAGAAGTTCTTC.

V usage is TRBV25-1 and J usage is TRBJ1-4, with D possibly matching TRBD1 (6 bases). This CDR3 is 14 amino acids long. The germline V gene has CDR1 MGHDK and CDR2 SYGVNS. The germline V and J ends were trimmed by 5 bases and 8 bases, with 15 bases remaining between them. This CDR3 reads CASSPGAEYEKLFF. CDR3 nucleotide sequence: TGTGCCAGCAGTCCAGGGGCTGAATACGAAAAACTGTTTTTT.

This clonotype was seen a few times. The chain has TRBV4-3 and TRBJ1-2, with D uncertain. From germline, CDR1 is LGHNA and CDR2 YSLEER. Trimming removed 0 bases from V and 2 bases from J, with 7 bases in between. The CDR3 covers 14 residues. This CDR3 is CASSQDMVNYGYTF. In DNA form, the CDR3 reads TGCGCCAGCAGCCAAGATATGGTAAACTATGGCTACACCTTC.

The gene calls are TRBV4-1 and TRBJ2-7; TRBD2 matches 9 bases. The CDR3 spans 16 residues. Germline loops: CDR1 MGHRA, CDR2 YSYEKL. The V and J ends lost 4 bases and 11 bases, in that order; junction bases with no gene match: 18. The CDR3, as DNA: TGCGCCAGCAGCCCGGGGGAAACTAGCGGGTCCCTGATCGAGTACGTC. Residues: CASSPGETSGSLIEYV.

The chain is built from TRBV12-3 or TRBV12-4 and TRBJ2-1, with 8 bases lining up with TRBD1. This CDR3 is 17 amino acids long. The ends lost 6 bases at V and 7 bases at J; junction bases unmatched: 17. The CDR3 nucleotides read TGTGCCAGCAGGGATCGACAGGGGATGGTCATGAGGAATGAGCAGTTCTTC. It codes for CASRDRQGMVMRNEQFF.

This clonotype was detected a few times. The genes are TRBV4-2 and TRBJ2-1; maybe TRBD2 (6 bases). V dropped 1 base and J dropped 8 bases, with 12 bases sitting between them. The CDR3 has 14 residues. Germline V gene data show CDR1 as LGHNA and CDR2 as YNFKEQ. Here the CDR3 DNA reads TGTGCCAGCAGCCAAGGGAGGGGTGGCGATGAGCAGTTCTTC. Translation gives CASSQGRGGDEQFF.

The chain employs TRBV29-1 and TRBJ1-2; the D gene is possibly TRBD1 (6 bases). Trimming shortened V by 5 bases and J by 7 bases, and 23 bases separated the two germline ends. The germline V gene has CDR1 SQVTM and CDR2 ANQGSEA. The CDR3 loop spans 15 amino acids. The CDR3 sequence: CSVWGAARTGGGYTF. The CDR3 DNA sequence: TGCAGCGTTTGGGGGGCAGCCAGAACCGGAGGTGGCTACACCTTC.

This clonotype turned up a few times. For the CDR3, the DNA is TGCAGCGTTGGAGAGAACACTGAAGCTTTCTTT. Translation: CSVGENTEAFF. This chain uses TRBV29-1 with TRBJ1-1; D is uncertain. V dropped 4 bases and J dropped 1 base, with 4 bases sitting between them. Germline assignment: CDR1 SQVTM and CDR2 ANQGSEA. CDR3 size: 11 residues. Full variable domain (rest looked up from reference TRBV29-1 and TRBJ1-1): SAVISQKPSRDICQRGTSLTIQCQVDSQVTMMFWYRQQPGQSLTLIATANQGSEATYESGFVIDKFPISRPNLTFSTLTVSNMSPEDSSIYLCSVGENTEAFFGQGTRLTVV.

This clonotype was seen ten or more times. The V call is TRBV6-1, the J call TRBJ2-2; 7 nucleotides match TRBD2. Trimming cost V 6 bases and J 0 bases; bases outside gene matches: 4. Germline CDR1 MNHNS, CDR2 SASEGT. This CDR3 contains 15 residues. CDR3 protein: CASSPAGANTGELFF. The CDR3 region has the DNA TGTGCCAGCAGCCCCGCGGGGGCGAACACCGGGGAGCTGTTTTTT.

This chain uses TRBV10-3 with TRBJ1-5; 7 bases match TRBD1. The CDR3 runs to 16 residues. CDR1 and CDR2 from the germline V gene are ENHRY and SYGVKD. V gave up 2 bases and J gave up 0 bases; unmatched junction bases: 4. The CDR3 protein is CAISEDRAYSNQPQHF. Written as DNA, the CDR3 is TGTGCCATCAGTGAGGACAGGGCCTATAGCAATCAGCCCCAGCATTTT.

The rearrangement links TRBV25-1 to TRBJ2-3, with a tentative D call TRBD1 (5 bases). Between the trimmed V and J ends, which lost 2 bases and 6 bases, there was a span of 15 bases. The CDR3 contains 15 residues. The germline V gene encodes CDR1 MGHDK and CDR2 SYGVNS. CDR3 sequence reads: CASSEGHPSGDTQYF. For the CDR3, the DNA is TGTGCCAGCAGTGAAGGACATCCTTCCGGGGATACGCAGTATTTT.

The chain couples TRBV12-3 or TRBV12-4 to TRBJ2-1, with D perhaps assigned TRBD1 or TRBD2 (5 bases each). V was clipped by 6 bases and J by 7 bases, with 19 bases between them. The length of the CDR3 is 15 residues. The CDR3 DNA reads as TGTGCCAGCAGCAACCCGGGACCCCGGTTGAATGAGCAGTTCTTC. This gives the protein CASSNPGPRLNEQFF.

The chain is built from TRBV20-1 and TRBJ1-5; D is unclear. The CDR3 is 12 residues long. Germline CDR1 reads DFQATT; CDR2 reads SNEGSKA (reference sequence). V lost 7 bases to trimming and J lost 0 bases, with 7 bases between them. The CDR3 sequence is CSVSDSNQPQHF. The CDR3 nucleotides are TGCAGTGTTTCAGATAGCAATCAGCCCCAGCATTTT.

This clonotype occurred a few times. The chain recombines TRBV7-9 with TRBJ1-2; D remains ambiguous. The CDR3 runs 12 residues. Per germline, CDR1 SEHNR and CDR2 FQNEAQ (reference sequence). V gave up 2 bases and J gave up 6 bases, with 7 bases separating them. CDR3 amino acids: CASSLMGDGYTF. The DNA of the CDR3 is TGTGCCAGCAGCTTAATGGGAGATGGCTACACCTTC. Drawing the rest from reference TRBV7-9 and TRBJ1-2, the complete variable domain is DTGVSQNPRHKITKRGQNVTFRCDPISEHNRLYWYRQTLGQGPEFLTYFQNEAQLEKSRLLSDRFSAERPKGSFSTLEIQRTEQGDSAMYLCASSLMGDGYTFGSGTRLTVV.